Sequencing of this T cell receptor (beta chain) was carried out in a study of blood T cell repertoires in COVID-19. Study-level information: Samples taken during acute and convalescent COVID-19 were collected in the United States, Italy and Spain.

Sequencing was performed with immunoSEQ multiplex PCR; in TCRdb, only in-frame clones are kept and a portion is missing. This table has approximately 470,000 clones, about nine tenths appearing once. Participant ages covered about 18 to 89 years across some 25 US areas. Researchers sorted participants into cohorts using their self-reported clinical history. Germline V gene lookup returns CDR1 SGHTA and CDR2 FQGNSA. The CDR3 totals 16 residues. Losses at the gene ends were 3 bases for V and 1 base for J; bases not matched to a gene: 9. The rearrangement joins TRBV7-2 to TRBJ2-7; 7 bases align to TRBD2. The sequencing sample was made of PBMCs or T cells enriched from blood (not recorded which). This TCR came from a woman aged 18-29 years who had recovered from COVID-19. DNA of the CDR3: TGTGCCAGCAGCTTTCGACTAGCCCAGGGTTCCTACGAGCAGTACTTC. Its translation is CASSFRLAQGSYEQYF.